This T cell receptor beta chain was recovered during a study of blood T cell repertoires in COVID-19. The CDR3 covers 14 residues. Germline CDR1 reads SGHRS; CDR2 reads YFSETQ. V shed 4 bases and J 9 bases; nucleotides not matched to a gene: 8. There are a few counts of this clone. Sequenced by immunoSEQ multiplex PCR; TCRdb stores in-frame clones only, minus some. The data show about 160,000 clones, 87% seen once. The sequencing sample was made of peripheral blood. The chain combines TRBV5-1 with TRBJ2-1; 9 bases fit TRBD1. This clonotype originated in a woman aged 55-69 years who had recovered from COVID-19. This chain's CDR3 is CASSDAQGAVEQFF. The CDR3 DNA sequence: TGCGCCAGCAGCGATGCACAGGGGGCGGTTGAGCAGTTCTTC.